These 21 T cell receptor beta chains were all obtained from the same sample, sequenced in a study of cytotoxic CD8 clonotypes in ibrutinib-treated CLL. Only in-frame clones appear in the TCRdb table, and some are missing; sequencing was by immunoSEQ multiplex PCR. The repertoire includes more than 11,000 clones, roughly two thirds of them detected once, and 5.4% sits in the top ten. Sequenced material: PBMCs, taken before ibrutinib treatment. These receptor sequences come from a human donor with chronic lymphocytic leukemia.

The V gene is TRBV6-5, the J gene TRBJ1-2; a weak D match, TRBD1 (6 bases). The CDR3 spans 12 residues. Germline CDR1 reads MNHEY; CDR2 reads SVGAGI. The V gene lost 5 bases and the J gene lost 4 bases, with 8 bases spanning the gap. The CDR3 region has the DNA TGTGCCAGCAGTCAGGGGCCCTATGGCTACACCTTC. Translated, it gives CASSQGPYGYTF.

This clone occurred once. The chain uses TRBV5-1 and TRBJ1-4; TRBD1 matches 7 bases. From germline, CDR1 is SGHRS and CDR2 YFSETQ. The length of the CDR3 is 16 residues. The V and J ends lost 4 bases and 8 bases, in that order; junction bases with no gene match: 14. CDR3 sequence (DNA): TGCGCCAGCAGCCCAGCTAAACAGGGGAGGCGGGAAAAACTGTTTTTT. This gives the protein CASSPAKQGRREKLFF.

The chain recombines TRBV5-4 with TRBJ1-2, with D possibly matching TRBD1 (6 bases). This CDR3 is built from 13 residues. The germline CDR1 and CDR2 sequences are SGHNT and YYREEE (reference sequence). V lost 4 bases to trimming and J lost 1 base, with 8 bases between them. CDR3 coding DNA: TGTGCCAGCAGCCCGGACAGTAACTATGGCTACACCTTC. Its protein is CASSPDSNYGYTF.

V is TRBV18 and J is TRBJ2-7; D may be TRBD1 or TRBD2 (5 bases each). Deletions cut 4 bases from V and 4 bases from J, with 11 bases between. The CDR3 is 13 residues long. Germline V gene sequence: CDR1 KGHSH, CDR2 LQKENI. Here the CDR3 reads CASSQGPRYEQYF. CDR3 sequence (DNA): TGTGCCAGCTCACAGGGACCCCGATACGAGCAGTACTTC.

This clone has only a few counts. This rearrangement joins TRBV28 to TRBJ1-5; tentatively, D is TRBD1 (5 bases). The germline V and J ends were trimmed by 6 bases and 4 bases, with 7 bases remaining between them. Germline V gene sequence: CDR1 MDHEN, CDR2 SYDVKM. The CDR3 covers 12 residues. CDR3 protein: CASREGNQPQHF. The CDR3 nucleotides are TGTGCCAGCAGGGAGGGGAATCAGCCCCAGCATTTT.

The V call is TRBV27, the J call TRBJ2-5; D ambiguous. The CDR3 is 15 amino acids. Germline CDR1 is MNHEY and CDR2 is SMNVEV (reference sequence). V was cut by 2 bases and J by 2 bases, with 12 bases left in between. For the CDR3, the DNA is TGTGCCAGCAGTTTAGATTCGCGAAAGCAAGAGACCCAGTACTTC. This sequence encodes CASSLDSRKQETQYF.

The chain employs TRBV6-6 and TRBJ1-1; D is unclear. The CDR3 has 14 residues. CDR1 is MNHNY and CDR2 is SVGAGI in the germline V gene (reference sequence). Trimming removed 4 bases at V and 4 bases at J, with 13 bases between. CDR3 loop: CASSSHDRGTEAFF. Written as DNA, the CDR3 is TGTGCCAGCAGTTCCCACGACCGGGGCACTGAAGCTTTCTTT.

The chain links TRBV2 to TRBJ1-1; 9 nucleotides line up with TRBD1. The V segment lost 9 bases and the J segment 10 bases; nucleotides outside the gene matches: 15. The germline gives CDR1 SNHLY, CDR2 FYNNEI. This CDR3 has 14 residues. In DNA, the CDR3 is TGTGCCAGTCTCTCGCCGGGACAGGGTACGAGAGCTTTCTTT. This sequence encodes CASLSPGQGTRAFF. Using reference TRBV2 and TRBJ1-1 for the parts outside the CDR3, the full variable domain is EPEVTQTPSHQVTQMGQEVILRCVPISNHLYFYWYRQILGQKVEFLVSFYNNEISEKSEIFDDQFSVERPDGSNFTLKIRSTKLEDSAMYFCASLSPGQGTRAFFGQGTRLTVV.

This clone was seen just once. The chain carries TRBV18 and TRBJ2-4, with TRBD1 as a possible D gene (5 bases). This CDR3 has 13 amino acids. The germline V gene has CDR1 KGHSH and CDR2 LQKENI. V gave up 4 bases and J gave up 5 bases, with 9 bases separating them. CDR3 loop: CASSQGPENIQYF. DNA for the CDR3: TGTGCCAGCTCACAGGGGCCAGAAAACATTCAGTACTTC.

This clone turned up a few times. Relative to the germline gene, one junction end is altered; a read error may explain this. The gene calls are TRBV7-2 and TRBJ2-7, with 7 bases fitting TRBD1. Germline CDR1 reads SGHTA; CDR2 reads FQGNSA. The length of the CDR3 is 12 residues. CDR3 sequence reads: CASSPGQSLPSF. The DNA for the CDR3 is TGTGCCAGCAGCCCGGGACAGTCCCTCCCGTCCTTC.

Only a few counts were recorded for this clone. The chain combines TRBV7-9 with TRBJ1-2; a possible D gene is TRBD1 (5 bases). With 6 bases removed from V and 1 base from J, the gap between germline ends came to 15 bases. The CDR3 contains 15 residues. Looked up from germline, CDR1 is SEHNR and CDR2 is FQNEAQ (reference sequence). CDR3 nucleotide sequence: TGTGCCAGCAGTCCCACAAGGGGAGATAACTATGGCTACACCTTC. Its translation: CASSPTRGDNYGYTF.

Here the CDR3 DNA reads TGTGCCAGCAGCTTAGGGGGGGGCCCCCAAGAGACCCAGTACTTC. Its protein is CASSLGGGPQETQYF. This rearrangement joins TRBV7-2 to TRBJ2-5; D is perhaps TRBD2 (7 bases). This CDR3 is built from 15 residues. V was trimmed by 1 base and J by 1 base, leaving 10 bases between them. Per germline, CDR1 SGHTA and CDR2 FQGNSA.

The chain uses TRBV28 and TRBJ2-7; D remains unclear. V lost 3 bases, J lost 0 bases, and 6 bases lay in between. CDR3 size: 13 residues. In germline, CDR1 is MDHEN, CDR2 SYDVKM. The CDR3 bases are TGTGCCAGCAGTTTGGCTAGCTCCTACGAGCAGTACTTC. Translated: CASSLASSYEQYF.

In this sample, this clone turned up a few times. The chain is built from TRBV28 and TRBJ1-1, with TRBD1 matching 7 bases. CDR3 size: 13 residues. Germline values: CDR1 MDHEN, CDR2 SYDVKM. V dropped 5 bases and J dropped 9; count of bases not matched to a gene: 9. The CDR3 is CASSPPGQLKAFF. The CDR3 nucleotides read TGTGCCAGCAGTCCCCCGGGACAGCTAAAAGCTTTCTTT. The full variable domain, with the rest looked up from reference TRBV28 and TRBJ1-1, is DVKVTQSSRYLVKRTGEKVFLECVQDMDHENMFWYRQDPGLGLRLIYFSYDVKMKEKGDIPEGYSVSREKKERFSLILESASTNQTSMYLCASSPPGQLKAFFGQGTRLTVV.

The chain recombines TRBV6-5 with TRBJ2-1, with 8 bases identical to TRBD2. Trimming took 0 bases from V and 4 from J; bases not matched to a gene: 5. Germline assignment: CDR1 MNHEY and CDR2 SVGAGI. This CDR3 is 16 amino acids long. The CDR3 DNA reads TGTGCCAGCAGTTACTCTCCTAGCGGGTGGTACAATGAGCAGTTCTTC. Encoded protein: CASSYSPSGWYNEQFF.

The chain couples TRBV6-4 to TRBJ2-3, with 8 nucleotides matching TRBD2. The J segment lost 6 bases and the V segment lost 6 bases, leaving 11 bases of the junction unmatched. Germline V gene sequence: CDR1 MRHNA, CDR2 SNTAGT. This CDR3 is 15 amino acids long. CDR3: CASSPQAGEGDTQYF. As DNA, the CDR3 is TGTGCCAGCAGCCCCCAAGCGGGAGAAGGGGATACGCAGTATTTT.

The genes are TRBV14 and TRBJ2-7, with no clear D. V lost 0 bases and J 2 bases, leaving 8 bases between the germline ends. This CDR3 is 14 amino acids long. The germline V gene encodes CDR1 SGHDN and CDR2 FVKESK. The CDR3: CASSQEGGTYEQYF. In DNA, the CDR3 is TGTGCCAGCAGCCAAGAAGGTGGGACCTACGAGCAGTACTTC.

CDR3 DNA sequence: TGTGCCAGCAGCACCCAACTAGCGGGAGTGGGAGAGACCCAGTACTTC. This codes for CASSTQLAGVGETQYF. V and J are TRBV7-9 and TRBJ2-5; 11 bases map to TRBD2. The germline gives CDR1 SEHNR, CDR2 FQNEAQ (reference sequence). This CDR3 region has 16 residues. J gave up 4 bases and V 5 bases, and 9 bases lay outside the gene matches.

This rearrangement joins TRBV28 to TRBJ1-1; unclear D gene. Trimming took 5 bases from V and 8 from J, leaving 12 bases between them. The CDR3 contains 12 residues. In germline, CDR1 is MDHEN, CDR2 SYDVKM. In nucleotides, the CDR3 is TGTGCCAGCAGTCGGCCGGGGTGGGAAGCTTTCTTT. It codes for CASSRPGWEAFF.

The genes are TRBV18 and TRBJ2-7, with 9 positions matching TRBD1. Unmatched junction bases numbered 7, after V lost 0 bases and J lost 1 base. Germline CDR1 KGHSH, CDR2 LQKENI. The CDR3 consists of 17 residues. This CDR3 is CASSPPGTGSVSYEQYF. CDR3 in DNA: TGTGCCAGCTCACCACCCGGGACAGGGTCCGTGTCCTACGAGCAGTACTTC. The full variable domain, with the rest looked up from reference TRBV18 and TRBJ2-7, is NAGVMQNPRHLVRRRGQEARLRCSPMKGHSHVYWYRQLPEEGLKFMVYLQKENIIDESGMPKERFSAEFPKEGPSILRIQQVVRGDSAAYFCASSPPGTGSVSYEQYFGPGTRLTVT.

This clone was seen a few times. CDR3 residues: CASSPEGRNTEAFF. The CDR3 bases are TGTGCCAGCTCACCAGAAGGGCGAAACACTGAAGCTTTCTTT. This chain links TRBV18 with TRBJ1-1; D unresolved. V lost 2 bases, J lost 2 bases, and 9 bases lay in between. CDR3 length: 14 amino acids. Germline values: CDR1 KGHSH, CDR2 LQKENI.